The following is a T cell receptor beta chain sequence with its context. Its matching antigen is unknown. This record comes from a study of cytomegalovirus exposure and HLA in healthy donors. Broader study findings: For most TCR beta V segments, an earlier analysis put the productive rate at about 87% or about 30% of the time. Presence/absence analyses supposed approximately even sequencing depth among donors. It was reportedly the case that the classifier diagnosed cytomegalovirus status with high specificity and sensitivity. Relative to equally common others, HLA-associated TCR beta chains showed greater clonal expansion in a later analysis.

The PCR contained 60 Vbeta and 13 Jbeta primers. Sequencing was performed with immunoSEQ multiplex PCR; in TCRdb, only in-frame clones are kept and a portion is missing. The sample features some 120,000 clones, with approximately 6.8% in its top ten. The sequencing sample was made of PBMCs. The source of this sequence is a man in his forties in good health and CMV-seropositive.

The CDR3 spells CASSLVVRAENTEAFF. The DNA for the CDR3 is TGCGCCAGCAGCTTGGTCGTGAGGGCAGAGAACACTGAAGCTTTCTTT. The rearrangement joins TRBV5-1 to TRBJ1-1; D unresolved. Trimming removed 0 bases at V and 1 base at J, with 13 bases between. The germline gives CDR1 SGHRS, CDR2 YFSETQ. This CDR3 has 16 amino acids.